Reported below is one T cell receptor beta chain. V lost 6 bases to trimming and J lost 4 bases; unmatched junction nucleotides: 8. The V gene's germline CDR1 is MNHEY and CDR2 SMNVEV (reference sequence). The CDR3 has 15 amino acids. The data belong to a study of shared T cell receptors in the human thymus. Generated by immunoSEQ multiplex PCR, the TCRdb table keeps only in-frame clones and is missing some. The sample contains fewer than 700,000 clones, roughly 88% of which appear only once. These same data were also listed under a study on human thymus T cells. Per that paper: Thymic samples were excised during corrective heart operations. Related studies found that unrelated individuals share highly overlapping thymic repertoires.

The clonotype originates from a boy less than two years old with a congenital heart defect. The sequenced sample consisted of thymocytes. The chain employs TRBV27 and TRBJ2-3; 9 nucleotides align to TRBD2. The CDR3 sequence: CASSSPLAGSDTQYF. CDR3 coding DNA: TGTGCCAGCAGCTCCCCCCTAGCGGGATCAGATACGCAGTATTTT.